The sequence of this TCR beta chain was determined in a study of post-analysis software for immune sequencing data. Regarding the study as a whole: Batch-matched samples strongly co-clustered by F measure. Patients had higher frequencies than controls of roughly 5 TRBV segments, including TRBV5-6, TRBV5-1 and TRBV20-1.

V was pared by 0 bases and J by 4 bases, with 2 bases of the junction left unmatched. Germline V gene data show CDR1 as LGHNA and CDR2 as YSLEER. This CDR3 spans 15 amino acids. The TCR beta cDNA libraries contained unique molecular identifiers. T cells, about 0.95 to 11 million of them, yielded about 500,000 cDNA molecules. TCRdb processed the PCR reads anew with MiXCR; each CDR3 protein has one entry. Here the sample spans approximately 730,000 distinct CDR3 sequences, around 46% being singletons. In regard to this clonotype: The antigen remains unidentified.

The chain carries TRBV4-3 and TRBJ2-3, with 9 nucleotides matching TRBD2. Sequenced sample: blood. The receptor was isolated from a girl aged 5 to 17 with multiple sclerosis. CDR3 nucleotide sequence: TGCGCCAGCAGCCAAGAAGCGGGGGGCGCAGATACGCAGTATTTT. It is translated as CASSQEAGGADTQYF.